This T cell receptor beta chain was obtained from a study of cytomegalovirus exposure and HLA in healthy donors. Study information: Prior work identified 95 million to 120 million unique TCR beta sequences in roughly 190 million T cells.

On this clone itself: Its antigen is undetermined.

Study outcomes and limitations: Highly shared sequence variants in one cluster were likely a sequencing artifact. In a later analysis, V- and J-gene trimming of beta chains associated with a DCLRE1C missense variant, replicated independently.

PCR involved 60 Vbeta and 13 Jbeta primers. Original processing notes: A later analysis counted about 80 million unique TCR beta chains, some 10 million shared. Clones were sequenced by immunoSEQ multiplex PCR, and TCRdb holds only the in-frame ones, with some missing. The V and J calls and clone size were taken over from that table, and D and trimming were inferred from the DNA. The data contain 150,000 to 200,000 clones, around four fifths of them singletons. The sample comprised PBMCs. The sequence derives from a woman aged 50 to 60 in good health and CMV-seropositive.

CDR3: CASRDPGESGYTF. The CDR3 bases are TGTGCCAGCAGAGACCCAGGGGAGTCTGGCTACACCTTC. The rearrangement uses TRBV6-5 and TRBJ1-2; possible D gene TRBD1, 6 bases. This CDR3 comprises 13 residues. Trimming removed 6 bases from V and 7 bases from J, with 15 bases in between. CDR1 is MNHEY, CDR2 SVGAGI, per germline.